A selection of T cell receptor beta chains follows, all from one sample in a study of blood T cell repertoires in COVID-19. Sequencing used immunoSEQ multiplex PCR; TCRdb keeps in-frame clones, though not all of them. Of 50,000 to 80,000 clones in the sample, about nine tenths were seen once. Input material: peripheral blood. These receptors came from a woman aged 60-70 years with COVID-19, enrolled during active disease. CDR3s leave out the opening cysteine and the closing phenylalanine or tryptophan. D genes are given only for firm matches. Expanded clones are given a class, and other clones once, few, many or no size at all.

TRBV2	NA	NA	TRBJ2-1	ASKSGSYNEQF
TRBV6-5	NA	NA	TRBJ2-7	ASRRHYEQY
TRBV10-3	NA	NA	TRBJ1-3	AITPGPSGNTIY
TRBV10-2	NA	NA	TRBJ1-3	ASRETGRNTIY
TRBV25-1	NA	NA	TRBJ1-2	ASSEGLGQGYDYGYT
TRBV19	few	TRBD1	TRBJ1-1	ASSPWTGMNTEAF
TRBV6-2/TRBV6-3	NA	NA	TRBJ2-1	ASSYYADKNEQF
TRBV28	once	TRBD1	TRBJ1-5	ASTTGGQNQPQH
TRBV6-2/TRBV6-3	NA	TRBD1	TRBJ1-2	ASSYEQGGNYYGYT
TRBV6-1	NA	NA	TRBJ2-3	ASSEGYRIGTDTQY
TRBV30	NA	NA	TRBJ2-2	AWSVWRELF
TRBV5-6	NA	TRBD1	TRBJ1-1	ASSHGQGYTEAF
TRBV3-1/TRBV3-2	NA	NA	TRBJ1-2	ASSLGRGYYGYT
TRBV30	NA	TRBD1	TRBJ1-6	AWRETGTGGARLV
TRBV18	once	NA	TRBJ1-1	ASSPPSGYTEAF
TRBV4-1	NA	TRBD1	TRBJ1-4	ASSPGQVNEKLF
TRBV30	NA	NA	TRBJ1-1	AWSHDTEAF
TRBV19	NA	NA	TRBJ1-5	ATATQEDQPQH